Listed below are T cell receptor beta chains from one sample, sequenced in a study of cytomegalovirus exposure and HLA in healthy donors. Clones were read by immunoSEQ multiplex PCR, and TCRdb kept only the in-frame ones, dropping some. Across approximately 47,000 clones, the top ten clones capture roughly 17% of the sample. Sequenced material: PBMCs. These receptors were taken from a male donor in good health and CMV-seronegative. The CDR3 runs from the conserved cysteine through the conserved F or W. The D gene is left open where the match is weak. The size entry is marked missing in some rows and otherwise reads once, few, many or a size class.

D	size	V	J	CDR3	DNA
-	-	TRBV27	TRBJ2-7	CASRYDRRSHEQYF	TGTGCCAGCAGATACGACAGGCGTTCTCACGAGCAGTACTTC
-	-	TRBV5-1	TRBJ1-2	CASSLAADYGYTF	TGCGCCAGCAGCCTCGCGGCTGATTATGGCTACACCTTC
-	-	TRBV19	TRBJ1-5	CASGERQPQHF	TGTGCCAGTGGAGAAAGACAGCCCCAGCATTTT
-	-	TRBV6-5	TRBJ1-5	CASSYSPVNQPQHF	TGTGCCAGCAGTTACTCGCCAGTAAATCAGCCCCAGCATTTT
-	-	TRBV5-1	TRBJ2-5	CASRWGGQETQYF	TGCGCCAGCAGATGGGGCGGACAAGAGACCCAGTACTTC
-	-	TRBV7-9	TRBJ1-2	CASSLGAPADYGYTF	TGTGCCAGCAGCTTAGGGGCTCCGGCCGACTATGGCTACACCTTC
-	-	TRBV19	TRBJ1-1	CASSIPWTNTEAFF	TGTGCCAGTAGTATACCTTGGACAAACACTGAAGCTTTCTTT
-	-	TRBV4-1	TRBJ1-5	CASSQVAGDQPQHF	TGCGCCAGCAGCCAAGTCGCCGGGGATCAGCCCCAGCATTTT
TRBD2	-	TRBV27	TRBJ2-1	CASSFTGTSGSRLSYNEQFF	TGTGCCAGCAGTTTTACCGGGACTAGCGGTTCCCGGTTATCCTACAATGAGCAGTTCTTC
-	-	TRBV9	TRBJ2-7	CASSVATRSYEQYF	TGTGCCAGCAGCGTAGCTACCCGCTCCTACGAGCAGTACTTC
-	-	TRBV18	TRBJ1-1	CASSPPSGVLNTEAFF	TGTGCCAGCTCACCACCGTCAGGGGTGTTGAACACTGAAGCTTTCTTT
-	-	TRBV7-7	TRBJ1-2	CASSPLTANYGYTF	TGTGCTAGCAGCCCATTAACAGCTAACTATGGCTACACCTTC
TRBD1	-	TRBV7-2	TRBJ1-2	CASSSGQGLGGYTF	TGTGCCAGCAGCTCCGGACAGGGATTGGGAGGCTACACCTTC
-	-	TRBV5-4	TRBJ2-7	CASSSGAYEQYF	TGTGCCAGCAGCTCGGGAGCCTACGAGCAGTACTTC
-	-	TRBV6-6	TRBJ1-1	CASWAAMNTEAFF	TGTGCCAGCTGGGCAGCCATGAACACTGAAGCTTTCTTT
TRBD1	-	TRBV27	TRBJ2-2	CASSPPGTGATGELFF	TGTGCCAGCAGTCCCCCCGGGACAGGGGCCACCGGGGAGCTGTTTTTT
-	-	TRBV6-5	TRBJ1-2	CASSYEASSYGYTF	TGTGCCAGCAGTTACGAAGCGTCATCCTATGGCTACACCTTC
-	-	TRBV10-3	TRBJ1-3	CAISESGQINTIYF	TGTGCCATCAGTGAGTCAGGACAGATAAACACCATATATTTT
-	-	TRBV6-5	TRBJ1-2	CASRLTRGYGYTF	TGTGCCAGCAGACTAACAAGGGGCTATGGCTACACCTTC
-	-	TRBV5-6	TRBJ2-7	CASSIGQAYEQYF	TGTGCCAGCAGCATCGGACAAGCCTACGAGCAGTACTTC
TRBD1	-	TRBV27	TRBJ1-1	CASSLSRDRDAFF	TGTGCCAGCAGTTTATCCCGGGACAGGGACGCTTTCTTT
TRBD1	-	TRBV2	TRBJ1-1	CASSRDRGANTEAFF	TGTGCCAGCAGTAGGGACAGGGGGGCGAACACTGAAGCTTTCTTT
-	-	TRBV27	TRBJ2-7	CASSLRAGNEQYF	TGTGCCAGCAGTTTAAGGGCAGGGAACGAGCAGTACTTC
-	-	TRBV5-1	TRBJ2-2	CASSLRVGDSGELFF	TGCGCCAGCAGCTTGCGGGTAGGGGATTCCGGGGAGCTGTTTTTT
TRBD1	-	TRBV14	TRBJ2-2	CATKTGSTGELFF	TGTGCCACAAAGACAGGGTCCACCGGGGAGCTGTTTTTT
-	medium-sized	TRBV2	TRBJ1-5	CASSRTASPDQPQHF	TGTGCCAGCAGTAGGACAGCTAGCCCCGATCAGCCCCAGCATTTT
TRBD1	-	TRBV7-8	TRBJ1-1	CASSLSTGRNTEAFF	TGTGCCAGCAGCTTATCGACAGGGAGAAACACTGAAGCTTTCTTT
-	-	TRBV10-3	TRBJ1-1	CAIRQGNTEAFF	TGTGCCATCAGGCAGGGGAACACTGAAGCTTTCTTT